The 32 T cell receptor beta chains reported below all come from one sample, sequenced in a study of blood T cell repertoires in COVID-19 (TCRdb year 2020). Library preparation was by the immunoSEQ multiplex PCR assay. TCRdb took over this immuneACCESS table, retaining in-frame rearrangements with V and J assigned. Such tables are incomplete; in checked studies, under half of the missing clones stem from an unresolved V gene, and the remainder is unexplained. Counted in this sample were tens of thousands of clones; about 89% of them appeared once. The ten biggest clones cover about 12% of the sample. The sequenced material came from peripheral blood. These receptors were taken from a man in his 70s with active or convalescent COVID-19.

The chain joins TRBV7-9 to TRBJ2-7; D not certain. The germline V and J ends were trimmed by 0 bases and 5 bases, with 14 bases remaining between them. Germline CDR1 is SEHNR and CDR2 is FQNEAQ (reference sequence). There are 15 residues in the CDR3. The CDR3 sequence is CASSLALPNRHEQYF. The CDR3 DNA is TGTGCCAGCAGCTTAGCCCTACCCAACCGCCACGAGCAGTACTTC.

CDR3 in DNA: TGTGCCAGTAATCCAGGGGGCCTTAGCTATGGCTACACCTTC. Encoded protein: CASNPGGLSYGYTF. V and J are TRBV19 and TRBJ1-2, with 8 positions matching TRBD1. This CDR3 region has 14 residues. The germline gives CDR1 LNHDA, CDR2 SQIVND (reference sequence). The junction had 8 bases not matched to a gene; V was cut back by 7 bases and J by 4 bases. Full variable domain (remainder filled in from reference TRBV19 and TRBJ1-2): DGGITQSPKYLFRKEGQNVTLSCEQNLNHDAMYWYRQDPGQGLRLIYYSQIVNDFQKGDIAEGYSVSREKKESFPLTVTSAQKNPTAFYLCASNPGGLSYGYTFGSGTRLTVV.

This clone showed up just a few times. The genes are TRBV7-2 and TRBJ2-7; 10 nucleotides align to TRBD1. The ends lost 1 base at V and 6 bases at J; junction bases unmatched: 6. Germline lookup yields CDR1 SGHTA and CDR2 FQGNSA. The CDR3 has 15 residues. This CDR3 is CASSLGGTGAPEQYF. CDR3 nucleotide sequence: TGTGCCAGCAGCTTAGGGGGGACAGGGGCCCCCGAGCAGTACTTC.

The chain recombines TRBV23-1 with TRBJ1-1, with D maybe TRBD1 (6 bases). TRBV23-1 is classed as an ORF, of uncertain function. Deletions cut 6 bases from V and 4 bases from J, with 21 bases between. CDR3 length: 16 residues. In DNA form, the CDR3 reads TGCGCCAGCAGCCCAGGGGAGTGGGCGAAGTGCACTGAAGCTTTCTTT. This gives the protein CASSPGEWAKCTEAFF.

This clone occurred a few times. The gene calls are TRBV6-5 and TRBJ2-1; weak D call: TRBD1 (5 bases). Germline CDR1 and CDR2: MNHEY and SVGAGI. The CDR3 covers 13 residues. V lost 5 bases, J lost 3 bases, and 8 bases lay in between. In DNA form, the CDR3 reads TGTGCCAGCAGTCGAACAGGCTACAATGAGCAGTTCTTC. Protein product: CASSRTGYNEQFF.

The J gene is TRBJ2-7, the V gene TRBV2; D may be TRBD1 (6 bases). V was pared by 6 bases and J by 11 bases, with 17 bases between. The CDR3 loop spans 12 amino acids. Germline V gene data show CDR1 as SNHLY and CDR2 as FYNNEI. The CDR3 sequence: CASSLNRDREYF. CDR3 nucleotides: TGTGCCAGCAGCCTTAACAGGGATCGGGAGTACTTC.

The J gene is TRBJ1-1, the V gene TRBV29-1, with 11 bases fitting TRBD1. The CDR3 is 14 amino acids. Germline trimming cut 2 bases from V and 9 bases from J; bases unmatched to any gene: 8. Germline V gives CDR1 SQVTM, CDR2 ANQGSEA. CDR3 nucleotides: TGCAGCGTTGAACCAGGGACAGGGGGGTTAAAAGCTTTCTTT. This sequence encodes CSVEPGTGGLKAFF.

CDR3 DNA: TGTGCCAGCAGTTACTCTGCCACCACACGCCGGGATGGCTACACCTTC. It translates to CASSYSATTRRDGYTF. The chain is built from TRBV6-5 and TRBJ1-2; the D is unclear. The CDR3 spans 16 residues. V was trimmed by 0 bases and J by 6 bases, leaving 17 bases between them. Germline CDR1 is MNHEY and CDR2 is SVGAGI.

The J gene is TRBJ2-1, the V gene TRBV7-2; 7 nucleotides match TRBD1. V dropped 4 bases and J dropped 0; count of bases not matched to a gene: 6. Germline V gene lookup returns CDR1 SGHTA and CDR2 FQGNSA. The CDR3 has 16 residues. CDR3 DNA sequence: TGTGCCAGCAGCTCAAGGTGGGACAGCTCCTACAATGAGCAGTTCTTC. Its translation is CASSSRWDSSYNEQFF.

This clone is a singleton in its sample. The V call is TRBV19, the J call TRBJ1-2; D is unclear. The V end was cut by 2 bases, the J end by 0 bases, with 10 bases between. Germline CDR1 reads LNHDA; CDR2 reads SQIVND (reference sequence). The CDR3 spans 15 residues. CDR3 DNA sequence: TGTGCCAGTAGTATATCCGGGTCTGCTAACTATGGCTACACCTTC. Its translation: CASSISGSANYGYTF. The entire variable domain, with the rest obtained from reference TRBV19 and TRBJ1-2, is as follows: DGGITQSPKYLFRKEGQNVTLSCEQNLNHDAMYWYRQDPGQGLRLIYYSQIVNDFQKGDIAEGYSVSREKKESFPLTVTSAQKNPTAFYLCASSISGSANYGYTFGSGTRLTVV.

The rearrangement uses TRBV15 and TRBJ1-1; D uncertain. The CDR3 has 15 residues. Looked up from germline, CDR1 is LNHNV and CDR2 is YYDKDF (reference sequence). V dropped 0 bases and J dropped 5 bases, with 13 bases sitting between them. CDR3 nucleotides: TGTGCCACCAGCAGAGATCCCGCGGTGTGGACTGAAGCTTTCTTT. Residues: CATSRDPAVWTEAFF.

The chain has TRBV4-1 and TRBJ1-4, with TRBD1 identical over 11 bases. This CDR3 comprises 15 residues. The V gene end was trimmed by 0 bases and the J gene end by 7 bases; junction bases not matched to a gene: 1. Looked up from germline, CDR1 is MGHRA and CDR2 is YSYEKL. Written as DNA, the CDR3 is TGCGCCAGCAGCCAAGACGGGACAGGGGGTGAAAAACTGTTTTTT. This encodes CASSQDGTGGEKLFF.

The gene calls are TRBV18 and TRBJ1-1; weak D call: TRBD1 (6 bases). This CDR3 spans 13 amino acids. Between the trimmed V and J ends, which lost 6 bases and 1 base, there was a span of 9 bases. The germline V gene encodes CDR1 KGHSH and CDR2 LQKENI. For the CDR3, the DNA is TGTGCCAGCTCCGGACAGCCGAACACTGAAGCTTTCTTT. It is translated as CASSGQPNTEAFF. Full variable domain (remainder filled in from reference TRBV18 and TRBJ1-1): NAGVMQNPRHLVRRRGQEARLRCSPMKGHSHVYWYRQLPEEGLKFMVYLQKENIIDESGMPKERFSAEFPKEGPSILRIQQVVRGDSAAYFCASSGQPNTEAFFGQGTRLTVV.

The CDR3 loop reads CASSPGGGANVLTF. CDR3 bases: TGTGCCAGCAGCCCGGGGGGTGGGGCCAACGTCCTGACTTTC. This chain uses TRBV7-2 with TRBJ2-6, with 7 bases fitting TRBD2. Germline lookup yields CDR1 SGHTA and CDR2 FQGNSA. V was clipped by 5 bases and J by 3 bases; unmatched bases: 1. CDR3 length: 14 amino acids.

V usage is TRBV29-1 and J usage is TRBJ1-2; the D gene is possibly TRBD1 (6 bases). Between the trimmed V and J ends, which lost 3 bases and 7 bases, there was a span of 18 bases. The CDR3 extends over 14 amino acids. Germline V gene data show CDR1 as SQVTM and CDR2 as ANQGSEA. The DNA of the CDR3 is TGCAGCGTTGATGTACAGGGAGGGTTTGGTGGCTACACCTTC. Amino acid sequence: CSVDVQGGFGGYTF.

The chain carries TRBV2 and TRBJ2-7; perhaps TRBD2 as D (6 bases). This CDR3 region has 13 residues. V was cut by 4 bases and J by 7 bases, with 14 bases left in between. CDR1 is SNHLY and CDR2 is FYNNEI in the germline V gene. The CDR3: CASSVAVRREQYF. The DNA for the CDR3 is TGTGCCAGCAGTGTAGCGGTTCGGAGAGAGCAGTACTTC.

This sequence joins TRBV3-1 (or the pseudogene TRBV3-2) and TRBJ1-3; D is unclear. The CDR3 length is 16 residues. Deletions cut 6 bases from V and 0 bases from J, with 15 bases between. Germline CDR1 reads LGHDT; CDR2 reads YNNKEL (reference sequence). The CDR3 sequence is CASSPDTGLSGNTIYF. The CDR3 nucleotides are TGTGCCAGCAGTCCCGACACCGGCCTCTCTGGAAACACCATATATTTT.

This chain uses TRBV27 with TRBJ2-7, with 9 bases lining up with TRBD1. This CDR3 is built from 14 residues. Trimming at V came to 1 base and at J to 5 bases, leaving 3 bases not matched to a gene. The germline V gene encodes CDR1 MNHEY and CDR2 SMNVEV (reference sequence). CDR3 DNA: TGTGCCAGCAGTTTATGGGACAGGGTCCACGAGCAGTACTTC. It codes for CASSLWDRVHEQYF.

The chain links TRBV19 to TRBJ2-5; 8 bases line up with TRBD1. V was clipped by 5 bases and J by 9 bases; unmatched bases: 14. Per germline, CDR1 LNHDA and CDR2 SQIVND (reference sequence). This CDR3 comprises 15 residues. The CDR3 region is CASSPLPDRGLAQYF. CDR3 in DNA: TGTGCCAGTAGTCCACTCCCAGACAGGGGCTTAGCCCAGTACTTC.

The chain carries TRBV4-3 and TRBJ2-7, with 10 bases fitting TRBD1. This CDR3 has 15 amino acids. V shed 4 bases, J shed 3 bases, and the junction held 6 bases outside the gene matches. CDR1 LGHNA and CDR2 YSLEER come from the germline V gene. The CDR3 coding sequence is TGCGCCAGCAGCCTGTCCCGGACAGGGGGCTACGAGCAGTACTTC. This translates into CASSLSRTGGYEQYF.

The rearrangement links TRBV5-7 to TRBJ1-2; tentatively, D is TRBD1 (6 bases). TRBV5-7 is noted as an ORF with a role that remains uncertain. V gave up 1 base and J gave up 6 bases, with 10 bases separating them. CDR3 length equals 13 residues. For the CDR3, the DNA is TGTGCCAGCAGCTTGACAGGGAACCATGGCTACACCTTC. The encoded protein is CASSLTGNHGYTF.

The chain combines TRBV30 with TRBJ1-4; the D is unclear. V lost 0 bases to trimming and J lost 0 bases, with 14 bases between them. The CDR3 is 17 amino acids. Germline CDR1 GTSNPN, CDR2 SVGIG (reference sequence). CDR3 coding DNA: TGTGCCTGGAGTGTAGCGGTCTGGAGGGCAACTAATGAAAAACTGTTTTTT. It encodes CAWSVAVWRATNEKLFF.

The genes are TRBV4-1 and TRBJ1-4, with 8 bases fitting TRBD1. This CDR3 region has 17 residues. Germline V gene lookup returns CDR1 MGHRA and CDR2 YSYEKL. With 3 bases clipped from V and 1 base from J, the junction kept 7 bases outside the gene matches. The CDR3, as DNA: TGCGCCAGCAGCCAGATGGACAGGGTAGGAACTAATGAAAAACTGTTTTTT. Translating it yields CASSQMDRVGTNEKLFF.

The CDR3 here is CASSSRAGGGSPLHF. In DNA form, the CDR3 reads TGTGCCAGCAGCTCAAGGGCGGGGGGTGGTTCACCCCTCCACTTT. The chain is built from TRBV7-2 and TRBJ1-6; possibly TRBD1 for D (5 bases). The CDR3 spans 15 residues. The V and J ends lost 4 bases and 9 bases respectively, with 16 bases between them. Germline-derived CDR1 and CDR2 are SGHTA and FQGNSA.

The chain links TRBV19 to TRBJ1-2, with no clear D. Trimming stripped 2 bases from V and 0 bases from J, with 10 bases between. Germline V gene sequence: CDR1 LNHDA, CDR2 SQIVND (reference sequence). The CDR3 totals 15 residues. CDR3 amino acids: CASSIQATPNYGYTF. The CDR3 region has the DNA TGTGCCAGTAGTATACAGGCCACCCCTAACTATGGCTACACCTTC.

The chain joins TRBV30 to TRBJ2-5, with D possibly matching TRBD2 (5 bases). The CDR3 loop spans 13 amino acids. Germline-derived CDR1 and CDR2 are GTSNPN and SVGIG (reference sequence). V shed 2 bases and J shed 5 bases, with 12 bases lying between them. The CDR3 sequence is CAWSKSGWETQYF. In DNA, the CDR3 is TGTGCCTGGAGTAAATCGGGGTGGGAGACCCAGTACTTC.

CDR3 DNA: TGTGCCAGCAGTTACGGGCTCGACACTGAAGCTTTCTTT. It is translated as CASSYGLDTEAFF. The genes are TRBV6-5 and TRBJ1-1, with unresolved D. The CDR3 is 13 amino acids. Germline CDR1 is MNHEY and CDR2 is SVGAGI. V shed 2 bases and J shed 3 bases, with 7 bases lying between them.

The chain uses TRBV3-1 (or the pseudogene TRBV3-2) and TRBJ1-3; D is possibly TRBD1 (6 bases). This CDR3 region has 14 residues. Germline CDR1 reads LGHDT; CDR2 reads YNNKEL (reference sequence). The CDR3 is CAASGGAPGNTIYF. The CDR3 region has the DNA TGTGCGGCCTCGGGGGGCGCTCCGGGAAACACCATATATTTT.

V usage is TRBV29-1 and J usage is TRBJ1-1, with 9 bases fitting TRBD1. Germline CDR1 reads SQVTM; CDR2 reads ANQGSEA. CDR3 length equals 14 residues. Trimming at V came to 5 bases and at J to 0 bases, leaving 4 bases not matched to a gene. The CDR3 DNA sequence: TGCAGCGTTTTCGGACAGGGGATGAACACTGAAGCTTTCTTT. Translating gives CSVFGQGMNTEAFF. The entire variable domain, with the rest obtained from reference TRBV29-1 and TRBJ1-1, is as follows: SAVISQKPSRDICQRGTSLTIQCQVDSQVTMMFWYRQQPGQSLTLIATANQGSEATYESGFVIDKFPISRPNLTFSTLTVSNMSPEDSSIYLCSVFGQGMNTEAFFGQGTRLTVV.

V and J are TRBV9 and TRBJ2-2, with D tentatively TRBD1 (5 bases). Germline CDR1 reads SGDLS; CDR2 reads YYNGEE. The CDR3 loop spans 14 amino acids. Trimming took off 5 bases at V and 5 bases at J, with 13 bases between the two ends. The CDR3 spells CASSSRGRTGELFF. CDR3 bases: TGTGCCAGCAGTTCTAGGGGCAGAACCGGGGAGCTGTTTTTT.

The V and J genes are TRBV7-3 and TRBJ2-5, with 8 bases lining up with TRBD1. CDR3 length: 16 amino acids. V gave up 3 bases and J gave up 2 bases; unmatched junction bases: 8. Germline CDR1 reads SGHTA; CDR2 reads FQGTGA. The CDR3 region has the DNA TGTGCCAGCAGCTTCACTGGACAGGGCGGTCAAGAGACCCAGTACTTC. This codes for CASSFTGQGGQETQYF. The variable domain in full, completed from reference TRBV7-3 and TRBJ2-5, reads GAGVSQTPSNKVTEKGKYVELRCDPISGHTALYWYRQSLGQGPEFLIYFQGTGAADDSGLPNDRFFAVRPEGSVSTLKIQRTERGDSAVYLCASSFTGQGGQETQYFGPGTRLLVL.

The V gene is TRBV15, the J gene TRBJ1-4; D is undetermined. Germline V gene data show CDR1 as LNHNV and CDR2 as YYDKDF (reference sequence). Between the trimmed V and J ends, which lost 3 bases and 6 bases, there was a span of 11 bases. The length of the CDR3 is 14 residues. This CDR3 is CATSSFNPDEKLFF. In DNA form, the CDR3 reads TGTGCCACCAGCAGTTTCAACCCGGATGAAAAACTGTTTTTT.